The 17 T cell receptor beta chains reported below all come from one sample, sequenced in a study of blood T cells in healthy people across ages. With a J-beta primer mix and a sample-barcoded 5' primer, a second PCR ran roughly 7 to 11 cycles. From the 5' RACE reads, TCRdb called clonotypes with MiXCR, one entry per CDR3 protein. The sample has 950,000 to 1,200,000 distinct CDR3 sequences, around two fifths seen once. The sequenced sample was blood. Every receptor here comes from a man aged 18 to 29 in good health.

This clonotype showed up many times. The chain recombines TRBV6-2 or TRBV6-3 with TRBJ1-1, with D maybe TRBD1 (5 bases). The CDR3 is 16 amino acids. With 2 bases removed from V and 0 bases from J, the gap between germline ends came to 13 bases. CDR1 MNHEY and CDR2 SVGEGT come from the germline V gene. The CDR3 reads CASSYRLDTLNTEAFF. The CDR3 DNA follows: TGTGCCAGCAGTTACCGTTTGGACACCCTGAACACTGAAGCTTTCTTT.

This clonotype was counted a few times. The genes are TRBV4-3 and TRBJ2-7; the D gene is possibly TRBD1 (6 bases). Germline V CDR1 and CDR2: LGHNA, YSLEER. V lost 0 bases to trimming and J lost 4 bases, with 19 bases between them. The CDR3 is made up of 17 amino acids. Written as DNA, the CDR3 is TGCGCCAGCAGCCAAGATGATACAGGGATCCTTGGGTACGAGCAGTACTTC. Protein: CASSQDDTGILGYEQYF.

Concerning this clonotype itself: One end of the junction fails to match germline, which may point to a read error. The chain carries TRBV3-1 and TRBJ1-6; no firm D call. Germline assignment: CDR1 LGHDT and CDR2 YNNKEL (reference sequence). This CDR3 region has 14 residues. This CDR3 reads CVSSQAGINSPLHF. The CDR3 nucleotides are TGTGTCAGCAGCCAGGCGGGAATCAATTCACCCCTCCACTTT.

This rearrangement joins TRBV20-1 to TRBJ2-7; 13 bases are shared with TRBD2. Trimming cost V 2 bases and J 3 bases; bases outside gene matches: 10. The CDR3 contains 17 residues. The germline CDR1 and CDR2 sequences are DFQATT and SNEGSKA (reference sequence). The CDR3 reads CSARHGLAGASLYEQYF. CDR3 coding DNA: TGCAGTGCTAGACATGGACTAGCGGGGGCCTCCCTCTACGAGCAGTACTTC.

The chain combines TRBV20-1 with TRBJ2-7, with TRBD2 matching over 11 bases. The DNA end is a closer match to TRBJ2-1, so the J assignment may be wrong. The CDR3 consists of 17 residues. From germline, CDR1 is DFQATT and CDR2 SNEGSKA (reference sequence). CDR3 nucleotide sequence: TGCAGTGCTAGAGCTCAAAGGAGACTAGCGGGGCCACAAACGCAGTTCTTC. This encodes CSARAQRRLAGPQTQFF.

In its sample, this clonotype was seen a few times. V gene TRBV12-3 or TRBV12-4 combines with J gene TRBJ2-1; D might be TRBD2 (5 bases). Trimming cost V 5 bases and J 4 bases, with 9 bases left between them. The CDR3 loop spans 13 amino acids. DNA of the CDR3: TGTGCCAGCAGTCAGGAGCGGTACAATGAGCAGTTCTTC. Encoded protein: CASSQERYNEQFF.

This clonotype was observed many times. V and J are TRBV10-3 and TRBJ1-2, with 7 bases lining up with TRBD1. J gave up 10 bases and V 6 bases, and 8 bases lay outside the gene matches. The CDR3 extends over 12 amino acids. Germline CDR1 ENHRY, CDR2 SYGVKD. The CDR3 sequence: CAIRKGDRDYTF. The DNA for the CDR3 is TGTGCCATCAGGAAGGGGGACAGAGACTACACCTTC.

The J gene is TRBJ2-5, the V gene TRBV12-3 or TRBV12-4; D might be TRBD1 (5 bases). This CDR3 contains 15 residues. V was pared by 6 bases and J by 11 bases, with 25 bases between. DNA of the CDR3: TGTGCCAGCAGGCAAGGGGATATTTCATACAATGAGCAGTACTTC. It yields the protein CASRQGDISYNEQYF.

Details on this clonotype: At one end the junction does not follow the germline gene, possibly because of a read error. DNA for the CDR3: TGTGCCGGCAGGACGGGGAACACCGGGGAGCTGTTTTTT. Translated: CAGRTGNTGELFF. V and J are TRBV6-1 and TRBJ2-2; no clear D. The CDR3 length is 13 residues. Germline loops: CDR1 MNHNS, CDR2 SASEGT.

The sample holds many counts of this clonotype. V and J are TRBV20-1 and TRBJ2-7, with D hard to call. The CDR3 extends over 13 amino acids. The germline V and J ends were trimmed by 3 bases and 0 bases, with 9 bases remaining between them. Germline V gives CDR1 DFQATT, CDR2 SNEGSKA (reference sequence). The CDR3 sequence: CSARDVGSYEQYF. The CDR3 nucleotides are TGCAGTGCTAGGGACGTAGGCTCCTACGAGCAGTACTTC.

Here the CDR3 DNA reads TGTGCCAGCAGTTTGGGACAGGTCCTCTCCGGGGAGCTGTTTTTT. Its translation is CASSLGQVLSGELFF. The rearrangement uses TRBV12-3 or TRBV12-4 and TRBJ2-2, with 8 bases identical to TRBD1. The CDR3 is made up of 15 amino acids. V dropped 3 bases and J dropped 6; count of bases not matched to a gene: 6.

Here the CDR3 DNA reads TGTGCCAGCAGCCAGGCCGATTCAAGCACCTTC. It specifies CASSQADSSTF. The chain employs TRBV3-1 and TRBJ1-2; the D is unclear. The CDR3 length is 11 residues. CDR1 and CDR2 (germline): LGHDT, YNNKEL (reference sequence). V lost 3 bases to trimming and J lost 13 bases, with 12 bases between them.

J is TRBJ2-1 and V is TRBV5-1; tentatively, D is TRBD1 (6 bases). This CDR3 has 15 amino acids. V lost 0 bases and J 4 bases, leaving 11 bases between the germline ends. Germline-derived CDR1 and CDR2 are SGHRS and YFSETQ. The CDR3: CASSLDGTPYNEQFF. The CDR3 DNA reads TGCGCCAGCAGCTTGGACGGGACACCATACAATGAGCAGTTCTTC.

About this clonotype: This may come from a read error, since a much larger clone is one base off. The chain is built from TRBV12-3 or TRBV12-4 and TRBJ2-3; no firm D call. V lost 8 bases and J lost 5, with 5 bases in between. The CDR3 spans 10 residues. The CDR3 sequence is CASGKDTQYF. The CDR3 DNA follows: TGTGCCAGCGGGAAAGATACGCAGTATTTT.

This clonotype was counted a few times. The gene calls are TRBV20-1 and TRBJ1-1; 8 bases agree with TRBD1. In germline, CDR1 is DFQATT, CDR2 SNEGSKA (reference sequence). The CDR3 sequence is 14 residues long. Trimming removed 5 bases from V and 5 bases from J; junction bases left unmatched: 10. In nucleotides, the CDR3 is TGCAGTGCTTCCTCCCCAGGGGGCGGTACTGAAGCTTTCTTT. Protein product: CSASSPGGGTEAFF.

The chain joins TRBV27 to TRBJ2-7; 7 nucleotides match TRBD2. The J segment lost 5 bases and the V segment lost 5 bases, leaving 9 bases of the junction unmatched. The CDR3 has 14 amino acids. Looked up from germline, CDR1 is MNHEY and CDR2 is SMNVEV (reference sequence). CDR3 protein: CASSPAGELHEQYF. The CDR3 coding sequence is TGTGCCAGCAGTCCCGCGGGGGAGTTGCACGAGCAGTACTTC.

This clonotype was observed many times. The chain joins TRBV20-1 to TRBJ2-3, with D tentatively TRBD1 (5 bases). The CDR3 has 15 amino acids. Per germline, CDR1 DFQATT and CDR2 SNEGSKA (reference sequence). The germline V and J ends were trimmed by 4 bases and 2 bases, with 16 bases remaining between them. CDR3 sequence reads: CSATQVRAITDTQYF. DNA for the CDR3: TGCAGTGCTACACAGGTCCGGGCAATCACAGATACGCAGTATTTT.